What follows are 8 T cell receptor beta chains derived from one specimen sequenced in a study of blood T cell repertoires in COVID-19. Only in-frame clones appear in the TCRdb table, and some are missing; sequencing was by immunoSEQ multiplex PCR. The top ten hold about 1.6% of the sample, which has approximately 230,000 clones, 70% to 90% seen once. Sequencing was done on a sample of PBMCs or T cells enriched from blood (not recorded which). Receptors were obtained from a man aged 35 to 55 who had recovered from COVID-19.

The V gene is TRBV19, the J gene TRBJ1-5; the match to TRBD1 covers 7 bases. The CDR3 runs 13 residues. V shed 8 bases and J 4 bases; nucleotides not matched to a gene: 5. Germline V gene sequence: CDR1 LNHDA, CDR2 SQIVND (reference sequence). CDR3 region: CASRRGRNQPQHF. CDR3 nucleotides: TGTGCCAGTCGAAGGGGGCGTAATCAGCCCCAGCATTTT.

The chain employs TRBV10-1 and TRBJ2-1; possible D gene TRBD1, 6 bases. This CDR3 region has 13 residues. Deletions cut 7 bases from V and 5 bases from J, with 12 bases between. CDR1 is WNHNN and CDR2 is SYGVQD in the germline V gene (reference sequence). The CDR3 is CASKGGSHNEQFF. The CDR3 nucleotides are TGCGCCAGCAAAGGGGGTTCCCACAATGAGCAGTTCTTC.

This clone turned up a few times. V and J are TRBV28 and TRBJ1-5; D gene uncertain. Germline V CDR1 and CDR2: MDHEN, SYDVKM. The V end lost 2 bases, the J end lost 4 bases, and 3 bases lay between the germline ends. This CDR3 is 12 amino acids long. Written as DNA, the CDR3 is TGTGCCAGCAGTTTACTTAATCAGCCCCAGCATTTT. Encoded protein: CASSLLNQPQHF.

The chain links TRBV29-1 to TRBJ1-1, with D maybe TRBD1 (6 bases). The germline V and J ends were trimmed by 4 bases and 4 bases, with 13 bases remaining between them. The CDR3 extends over 13 amino acids. Germline V gene sequence: CDR1 SQVTM, CDR2 ANQGSEA. The chain's CDR3 is CSVVTGWATEAFF. CDR3 coding DNA: TGCAGCGTTGTCACAGGGTGGGCCACTGAAGCTTTCTTT.

This clone showed up just a few times. This sequence joins TRBV2 and TRBJ1-2; D not resolved. Between the trimmed V and J ends, which lost 4 bases and 5 bases, there was a span of 17 bases. The CDR3 runs to 15 residues. The germline gives CDR1 SNHLY, CDR2 FYNNEI. DNA for the CDR3: TGTGCCAGCAGTGTGGGTCGGGGAATAGAGTATGGCTACACCTTC. Translated, it gives CASSVGRGIEYGYTF.

V and J are TRBV28 and TRBJ2-1, with 9 bases matching TRBD2. The CDR3 is 15 residues long. Germline V CDR1 and CDR2: MDHEN, SYDVKM. V dropped 4 bases and J dropped 8; count of bases not matched to a gene: 9. CDR3 sequence reads: CASSSTSGPLDEQFF. The CDR3 DNA reads as TGTGCCAGCAGTTCAACTAGCGGGCCCCTCGATGAGCAGTTCTTC.

CDR3 nucleotide sequence: TGTGCCAGCAGCTTTGCGAGAGACAGGATGGGGAATGGCTACACCTTC. Residues: CASSFARDRMGNGYTF. This rearrangement joins TRBV12-1 to TRBJ1-2; the table assigns TRBD1, which was not confirmed against the DNA. TRBV12-1 is reported as a pseudogene. The CDR3 contains 16 residues.

V gene TRBV6-5 combines with J gene TRBJ2-1, with 7 bases fitting TRBD1. The trim removed 2 bases at V and 8 bases at J, leaving 6 bases unmatched. Germline values: CDR1 MNHEY, CDR2 SVGAGI. The CDR3 runs 14 residues. CDR3 region: CASSYPDREHEQFF. For the CDR3, the DNA is TGTGCCAGCAGTTACCCAGACAGGGAGCATGAGCAGTTCTTC.